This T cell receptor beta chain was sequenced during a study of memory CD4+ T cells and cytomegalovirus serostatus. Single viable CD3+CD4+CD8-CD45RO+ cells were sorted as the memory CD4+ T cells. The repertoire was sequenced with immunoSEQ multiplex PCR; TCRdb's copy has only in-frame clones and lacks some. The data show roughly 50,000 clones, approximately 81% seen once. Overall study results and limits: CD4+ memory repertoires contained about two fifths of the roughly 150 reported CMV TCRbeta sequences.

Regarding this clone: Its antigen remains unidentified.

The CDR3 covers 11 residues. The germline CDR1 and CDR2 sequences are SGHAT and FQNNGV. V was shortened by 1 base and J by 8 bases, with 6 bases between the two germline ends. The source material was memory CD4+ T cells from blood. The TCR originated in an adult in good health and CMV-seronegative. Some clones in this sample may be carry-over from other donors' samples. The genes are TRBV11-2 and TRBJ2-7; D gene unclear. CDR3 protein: CASSLGVKQYF. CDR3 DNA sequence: TGTGCCAGCAGCTTAGGAGTAAAGCAGTACTTC.